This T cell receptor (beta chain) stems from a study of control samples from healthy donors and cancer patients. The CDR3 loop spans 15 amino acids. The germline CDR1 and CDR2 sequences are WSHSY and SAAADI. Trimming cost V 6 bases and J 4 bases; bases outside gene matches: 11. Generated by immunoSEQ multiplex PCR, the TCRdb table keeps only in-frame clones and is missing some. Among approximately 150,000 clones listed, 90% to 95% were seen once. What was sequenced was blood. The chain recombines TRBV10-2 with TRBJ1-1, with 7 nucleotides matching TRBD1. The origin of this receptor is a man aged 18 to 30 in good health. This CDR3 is CASSTTGRGATEAFF. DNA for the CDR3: TGCGCCAGCAGCACGACAGGGAGAGGGGCCACTGAAGCTTTCTTT.